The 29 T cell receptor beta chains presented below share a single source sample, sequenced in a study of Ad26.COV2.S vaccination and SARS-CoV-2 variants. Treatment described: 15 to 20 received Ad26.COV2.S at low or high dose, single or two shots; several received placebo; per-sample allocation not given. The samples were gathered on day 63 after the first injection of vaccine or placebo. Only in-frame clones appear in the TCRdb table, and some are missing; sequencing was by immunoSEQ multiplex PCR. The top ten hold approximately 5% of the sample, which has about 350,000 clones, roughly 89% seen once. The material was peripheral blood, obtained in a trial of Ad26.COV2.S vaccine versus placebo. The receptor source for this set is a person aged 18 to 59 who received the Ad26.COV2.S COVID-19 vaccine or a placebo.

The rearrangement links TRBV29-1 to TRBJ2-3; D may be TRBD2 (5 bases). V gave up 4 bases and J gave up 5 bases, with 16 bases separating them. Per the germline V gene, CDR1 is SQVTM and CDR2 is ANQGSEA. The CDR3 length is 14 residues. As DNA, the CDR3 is TGCAGCGTTGGAGCTGTTCTCCGGGGAGATACGCAGTATTTT. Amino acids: CSVGAVLRGDTQYF.

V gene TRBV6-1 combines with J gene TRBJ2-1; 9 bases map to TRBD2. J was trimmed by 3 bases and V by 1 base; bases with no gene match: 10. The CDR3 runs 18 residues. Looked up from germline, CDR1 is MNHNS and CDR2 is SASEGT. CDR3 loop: CASSEDGASGALYNEQFF. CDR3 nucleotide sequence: TGTGCCAGCAGTGAAGATGGGGCTAGCGGGGCGCTCTACAATGAGCAGTTCTTC.

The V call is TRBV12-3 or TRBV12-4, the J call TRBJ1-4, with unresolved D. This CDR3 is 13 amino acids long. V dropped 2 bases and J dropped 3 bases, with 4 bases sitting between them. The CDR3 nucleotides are TGTGCCAGCAGTTTATTAGCTAATGAAAAACTGTTTTTT. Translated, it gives CASSLLANEKLFF.

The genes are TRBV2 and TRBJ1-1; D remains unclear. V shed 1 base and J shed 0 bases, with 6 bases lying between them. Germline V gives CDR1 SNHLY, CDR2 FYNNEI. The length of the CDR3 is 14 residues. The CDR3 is CASSEGALNTEAFF. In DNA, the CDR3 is TGTGCCAGCAGTGAAGGGGCCTTGAACACTGAAGCTTTCTTT. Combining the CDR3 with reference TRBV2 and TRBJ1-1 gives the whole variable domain EPEVTQTPSHQVTQMGQEVILRCVPISNHLYFYWYRQILGQKVEFLVSFYNNEISEKSEIFDDQFSVERPDGSNFTLKIRSTKLEDSAMYFCASSEGALNTEAFFGQGTRLTVV.

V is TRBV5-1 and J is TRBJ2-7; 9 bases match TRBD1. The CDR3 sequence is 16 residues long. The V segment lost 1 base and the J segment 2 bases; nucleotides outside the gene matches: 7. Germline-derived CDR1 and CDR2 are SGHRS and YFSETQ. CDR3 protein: CASSLRPGQGAYEQYF. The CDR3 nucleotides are TGCGCCAGCAGCTTGCGTCCGGGACAGGGAGCCTACGAGCAGTACTTC.

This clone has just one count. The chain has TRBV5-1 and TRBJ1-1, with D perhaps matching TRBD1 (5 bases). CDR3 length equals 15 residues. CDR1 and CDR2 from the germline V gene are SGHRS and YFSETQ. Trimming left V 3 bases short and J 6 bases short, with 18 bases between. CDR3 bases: TGCGCCAGCAGCTCCAGGGTCGCGAATGACGCTGAAGCTTTCTTT. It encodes CASSSRVANDAEAFF. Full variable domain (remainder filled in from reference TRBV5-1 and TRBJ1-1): KAGVTQTPRYLIKTRGQQVTLSCSPISGHRSVSWYQQTPGQGLQFLFEYFSETQRNKGNFPGRFSGRQFSNSRSEMNVSTLELGDSALYLCASSSRVANDAEAFFGQGTRLTVV.

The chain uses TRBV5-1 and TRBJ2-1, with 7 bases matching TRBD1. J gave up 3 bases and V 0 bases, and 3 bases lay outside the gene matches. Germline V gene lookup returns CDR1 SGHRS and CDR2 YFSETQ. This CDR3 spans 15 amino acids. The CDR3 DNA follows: TGCGCCAGCAGCTTGGGGGACAGCCGCTACAATGAGCAGTTCTTC. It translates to CASSLGDSRYNEQFF.

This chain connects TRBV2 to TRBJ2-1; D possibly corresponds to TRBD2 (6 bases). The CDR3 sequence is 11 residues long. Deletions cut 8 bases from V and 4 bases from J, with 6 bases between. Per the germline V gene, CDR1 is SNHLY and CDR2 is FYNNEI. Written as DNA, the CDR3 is TGTGCCAGCCGGGGGTACAATGAGCAGTTCTTC. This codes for CASRGYNEQFF.

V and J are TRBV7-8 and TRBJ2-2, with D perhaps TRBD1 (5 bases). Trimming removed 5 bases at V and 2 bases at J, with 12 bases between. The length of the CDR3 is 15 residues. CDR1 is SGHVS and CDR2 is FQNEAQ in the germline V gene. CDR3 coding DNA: TGTGCCAGCAGCGCCAGGGATTCCAACACCGGGGAGCTGTTTTTT. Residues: CASSARDSNTGELFF.

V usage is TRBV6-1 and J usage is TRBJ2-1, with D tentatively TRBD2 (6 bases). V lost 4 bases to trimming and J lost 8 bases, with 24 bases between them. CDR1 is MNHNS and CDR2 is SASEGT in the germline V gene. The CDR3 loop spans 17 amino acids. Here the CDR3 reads CASSGPSTRVGEDEQFF. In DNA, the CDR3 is TGTGCCAGCAGTGGCCCCTCAACGAGGGTGGGGGAGGATGAGCAGTTCTTC.

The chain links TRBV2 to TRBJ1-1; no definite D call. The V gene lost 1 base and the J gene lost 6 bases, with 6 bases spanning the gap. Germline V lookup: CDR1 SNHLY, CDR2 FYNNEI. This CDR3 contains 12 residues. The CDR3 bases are TGTGCCAGCAGTGAAGACCGTCCTGAAGCTTTCTTT. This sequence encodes CASSEDRPEAFF.

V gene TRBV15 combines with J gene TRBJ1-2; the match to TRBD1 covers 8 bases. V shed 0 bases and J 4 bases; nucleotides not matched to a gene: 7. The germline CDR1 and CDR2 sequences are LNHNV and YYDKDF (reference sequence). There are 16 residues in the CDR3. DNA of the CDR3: TGTGCCACCAGCAGAGATACCGACAGGGGACTCTATGGCTACACCTTC. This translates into CATSRDTDRGLYGYTF.

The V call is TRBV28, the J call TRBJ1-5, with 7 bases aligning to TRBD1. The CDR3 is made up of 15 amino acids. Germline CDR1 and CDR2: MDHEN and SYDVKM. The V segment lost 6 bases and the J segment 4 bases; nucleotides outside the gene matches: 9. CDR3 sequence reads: CASRPTGYGNQPQHF. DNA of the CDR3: TGTGCCAGCAGACCGACAGGGTATGGGAATCAGCCCCAGCATTTT. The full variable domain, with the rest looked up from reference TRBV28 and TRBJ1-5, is DVKVTQSSRYLVKRTGEKVFLECVQDMDHENMFWYRQDPGLGLRLIYFSYDVKMKEKGDIPEGYSVSREKKERFSLILESASTNQTSMYLCASRPTGYGNQPQHFGDGTRLSIL.

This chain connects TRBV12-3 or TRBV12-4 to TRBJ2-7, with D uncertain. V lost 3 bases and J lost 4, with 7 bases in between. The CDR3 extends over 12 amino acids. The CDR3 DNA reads TGTGCCAGCAGTTTCGGGCATTACGAGCAGTACTTC. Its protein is CASSFGHYEQYF.

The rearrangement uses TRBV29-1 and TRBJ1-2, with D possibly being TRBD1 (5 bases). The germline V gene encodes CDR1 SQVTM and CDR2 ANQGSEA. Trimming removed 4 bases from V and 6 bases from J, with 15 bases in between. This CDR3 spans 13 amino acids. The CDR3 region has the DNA TGCAGCGTTGTCGAGGCAGGGTCGGATGGCTACACCTTC. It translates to CSVVEAGSDGYTF.

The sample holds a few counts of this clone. CDR3 sequence: CASSLNRGLVEETQYF. The CDR3 region has the DNA TGTGCCAGCAGCCTTAACAGGGGGCTGGTGGAAGAGACCCAGTACTTC. The chain carries TRBV5-4 and TRBJ2-5; 9 bases match TRBD1. The length of the CDR3 is 16 residues. CDR1 and CDR2 from the germline V gene are SGHNT and YYREEE (reference sequence). V shed 4 bases and J 3 bases; nucleotides not matched to a gene: 10. Combining the CDR3 with reference TRBV5-4 and TRBJ2-5 gives the whole variable domain ETGVTQSPTHLIKTRGQQVTLRCSSQSGHNTVSWYQQALGQGPQFIFQYYREEENGRGNFPPRFSGLQFPNYSSELNVNALELDDSALYLCASSLNRGLVEETQYFGPGTRLLVL.

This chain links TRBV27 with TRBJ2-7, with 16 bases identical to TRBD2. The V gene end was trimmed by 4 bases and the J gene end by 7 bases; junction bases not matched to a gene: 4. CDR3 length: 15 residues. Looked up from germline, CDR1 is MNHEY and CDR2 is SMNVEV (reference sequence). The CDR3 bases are TGTGCCAGCAGTTCCCCGGGACTAGCGGGGGGGGAGCAGTACTTC. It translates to CASSSPGLAGGEQYF.

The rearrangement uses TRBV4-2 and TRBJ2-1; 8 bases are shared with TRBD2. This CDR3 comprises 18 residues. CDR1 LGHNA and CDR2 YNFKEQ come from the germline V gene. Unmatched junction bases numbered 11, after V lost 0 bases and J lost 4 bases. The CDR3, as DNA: TGTGCCAGCAGCCAAGATTTTCGGACTAGCTCGGTTTACAATGAGCAGTTCTTC. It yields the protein CASSQDFRTSSVYNEQFF.

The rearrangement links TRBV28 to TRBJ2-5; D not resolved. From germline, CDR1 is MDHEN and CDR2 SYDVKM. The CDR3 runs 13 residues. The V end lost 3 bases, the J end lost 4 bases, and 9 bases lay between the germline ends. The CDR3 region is CASSFRLGETQYF. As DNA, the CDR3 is TGTGCCAGCAGTTTCAGGTTAGGAGAGACCCAGTACTTC.

The CDR3 coding sequence is TGTGCCTGGAGTACAGGGGGGATTCCAGGGCACGAGCAGTACTTC. Protein product: CAWSTGGIPGHEQYF. The chain links TRBV30 to TRBJ2-7; TRBD1 matches at 8 bases. The CDR3 has 15 residues. Per germline, CDR1 GTSNPN and CDR2 SVGIG (reference sequence). V lost 2 bases and J lost 5; bases outside the gene matches: 11. The full variable domain, in which reference TRBV30 and TRBJ2-7 provide the parts outside the CDR3, is SQTIHQWPATLVQPVGSPLSLECTVEGTSNPNLYWYRQAAGRGLQLLFYSVGIGQISSEVPQNLSASRPQDRQFILSSKKLLLSDSGFYLCAWSTGGIPGHEQYFGPGTRLTVT.

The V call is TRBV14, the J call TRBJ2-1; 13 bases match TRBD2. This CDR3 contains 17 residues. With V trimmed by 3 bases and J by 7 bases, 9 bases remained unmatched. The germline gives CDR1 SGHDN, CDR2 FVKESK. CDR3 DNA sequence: TGTGCCAGCAGCCACTGGACTAGCGGGAGCGTCGGGAATGAGCAGTTCTTC. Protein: CASSHWTSGSVGNEQFF.

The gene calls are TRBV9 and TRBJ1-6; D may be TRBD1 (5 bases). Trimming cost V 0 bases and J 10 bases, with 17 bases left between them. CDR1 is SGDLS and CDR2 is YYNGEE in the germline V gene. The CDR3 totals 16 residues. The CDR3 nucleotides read TGTGCCAGCAGCGTAGGAGGGAAGGGGCGAGGCTCACCCCTCCACTTT. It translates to CASSVGGKGRGSPLHF.

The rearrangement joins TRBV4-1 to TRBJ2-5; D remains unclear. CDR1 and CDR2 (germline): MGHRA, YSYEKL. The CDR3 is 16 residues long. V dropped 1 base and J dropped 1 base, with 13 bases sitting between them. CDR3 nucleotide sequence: TGCGCCAGCAGCCAAGTAGGGCCGACCATCCAAGAGACCCAGTACTTC. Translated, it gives CASSQVGPTIQETQYF.

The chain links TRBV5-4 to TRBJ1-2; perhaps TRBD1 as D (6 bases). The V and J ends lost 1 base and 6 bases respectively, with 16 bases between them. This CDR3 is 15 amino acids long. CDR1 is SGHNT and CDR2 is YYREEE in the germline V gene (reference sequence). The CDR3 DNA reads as TGTGCCAGCAGCTTGTGGTCGGGGAAGGGGGATGGCTACACCTTC. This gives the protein CASSLWSGKGDGYTF.

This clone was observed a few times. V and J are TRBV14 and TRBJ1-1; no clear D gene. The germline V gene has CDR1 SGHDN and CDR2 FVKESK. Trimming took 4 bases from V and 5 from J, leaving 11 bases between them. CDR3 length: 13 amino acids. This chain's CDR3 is CASSPWMWTEAFF. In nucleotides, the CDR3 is TGTGCCAGCAGCCCTTGGATGTGGACTGAAGCTTTCTTT.

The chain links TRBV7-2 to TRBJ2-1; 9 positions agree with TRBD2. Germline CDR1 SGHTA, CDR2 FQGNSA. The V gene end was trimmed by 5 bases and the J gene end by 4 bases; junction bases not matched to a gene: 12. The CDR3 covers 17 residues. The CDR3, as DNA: TGTGCCAGCAGCCGCCCCGGGAGCGGGAGGAGATACAATGAGCAGTTCTTC. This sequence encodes CASSRPGSGRRYNEQFF.

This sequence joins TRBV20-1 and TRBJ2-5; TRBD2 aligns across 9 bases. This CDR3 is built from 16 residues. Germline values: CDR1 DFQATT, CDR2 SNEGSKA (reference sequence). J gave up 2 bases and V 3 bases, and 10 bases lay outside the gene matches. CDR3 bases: TGCAGTGCTAGTAGTCTAGCGGGGACCAAACAAGAGACCCAGTACTTC. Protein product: CSASSLAGTKQETQYF.

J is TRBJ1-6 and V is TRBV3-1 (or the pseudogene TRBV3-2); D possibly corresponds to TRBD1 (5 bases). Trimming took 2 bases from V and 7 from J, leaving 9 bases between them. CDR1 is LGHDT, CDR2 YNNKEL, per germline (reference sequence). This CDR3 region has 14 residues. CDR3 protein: CASSQTGGNSPLHF. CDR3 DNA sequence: TGTGCCAGCAGCCAAACCGGGGGAAATTCACCCCTCCACTTT.

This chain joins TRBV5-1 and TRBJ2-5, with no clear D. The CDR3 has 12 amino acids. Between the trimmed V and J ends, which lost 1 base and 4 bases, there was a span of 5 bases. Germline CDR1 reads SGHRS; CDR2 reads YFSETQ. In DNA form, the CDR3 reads TGCGCCAGCAGCTTGCTATCAGAGACCCAGTACTTC. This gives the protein CASSLLSETQYF.